This T cell receptor (beta chain) was retrieved from a study of blood T cell repertoires in COVID-19. Study context: Some COVID-19 samples were acute and others convalescent; all came from the United States, Italy and Spain. T cells, B-cell-depleted T cells, or PBMCs supplied cDNA or gDNA.

As processed by the authors: Using reference gene primer amplification, nucleated cell counts were estimated. Assay used: immunoSEQ multiplex PCR; TCRdb lists only in-frame clones, some missing. The DNA was the basis for D and trimming; V, J and clone size are from that table. The sample lists about 240,000 clones; 86% were seen once. Germline values: CDR1 LGHNT, CDR2 FRNRAP. The CDR3 has 13 amino acids. Trimming left V 8 bases short and J 3 bases short, with 13 bases between. The receptor was isolated from a man aged 55 to 69 with acute or convalescent COVID-19. The gene calls are TRBV12-5 and TRBJ2-5; tentative D call: TRBD2 (5 bases). The specimen was peripheral blood. CDR3 region: CASSRGKEETQYF. The CDR3 nucleotides read TGTGCTAGTTCCCGGGGTAAGGAAGAGACCCAGTACTTC.